The 16 T cell receptor beta chains listed next were all sequenced from one sample in a study of T-cell reconstitution after alpha-beta-depleted transplantation in children. During its preparation, the TCRbeta library received unique molecular identifiers. MiXCR, run by TCRdb on the PCR reads, gives a single entry per CDR3 protein. The profile shows roughly 790,000 distinct CDR3 sequences, approximately 15% of them singletons. The specimen was PBMCs, mostly from graft donor cells, collected 360 days after TCRalphabeta/CD19-depleted stem cell transplant. The receptor set was obtained from a male patient between 10 and 17 years old who had a stem cell transplant for acute lymphoblastic leukemia, so the T cells may come from the graft donor.

This chain joins TRBV7-6 and TRBJ2-7; D gene uncertain. Germline CDR1 SGHVS, CDR2 FNYEAQ. The CDR3 is made up of 15 amino acids. V lost 0 bases to trimming and J lost 9 bases, with 18 bases between them. CDR3 in amino acids: CASSLARRTGQGQYF. The CDR3, as DNA: TGTGCCAGCAGCTTAGCGAGAAGGACGGGCCAAGGGCAGTACTTC.

A word on this clonotype: A much bigger clone sits one base away, suggesting this may be a read error. The CDR3 does not close with the conserved phenylalanine or tryptophan, likely indicating a read error. This chain joins TRBV6-1 and TRBJ2-5; 9 nucleotides line up with TRBD1. V dropped 4 bases and J dropped 5; count of bases not matched to a gene: 2. The CDR3 consists of 13 residues. Germline CDR1 and CDR2: MNHNS and SASEGT. The DNA for the CDR3 is TGTGCCAGCAGTGGAGGGACAGGGGAGACCCAGTACTCC. Its translation is CASSGGTGETQYS.

This clonotype has a handful of counts. The chain links TRBV12-3 or TRBV12-4 to TRBJ2-1, with a tentative D call TRBD2 (7 bases). The CDR3 runs to 16 residues. Trimming took 9 bases from V and 5 from J, leaving 23 bases between them. This chain's CDR3 is CASGGLVAGENNEQFF. In DNA form, the CDR3 reads TGTGCCAGTGGGGGGCTTGTTGCGGGGGAAAACAATGAGCAGTTCTTC.

This clonotype was found a few times. The chain has TRBV20-1 and TRBJ1-4; 9 bases map to TRBD1. In germline, CDR1 is DFQATT, CDR2 SNEGSKA (reference sequence). The CDR3 is made up of 14 amino acids. J gave up 8 bases and V 2 bases, and 6 bases lay outside the gene matches. CDR3 coding DNA: TGCAGTGCTAGAACCTGGGACAGGGTCGAAAAACTGTTTTTT. This translates into CSARTWDRVEKLFF.

V usage is TRBV13 and J usage is TRBJ2-3, with D tentatively TRBD2 (5 bases). CDR1 and CDR2 from the germline V gene are PRHDT and FYEKMQ (reference sequence). V dropped 5 bases and J dropped 1 base, with 16 bases sitting between them. This CDR3 is 16 amino acids long. DNA for the CDR3: TGTGCCAGCAGCCGCCGGTGGGAGCGGCGCACAGATACGCAGTATTTT. Its translation is CASSRRWERRTDTQYF.

This clonotype has a handful of counts. Here the CDR3 reads CATSRDQYLRSNQPQHF. The CDR3 DNA reads TGTGCCACCAGCAGAGATCAGTACCTACGGAGCAATCAGCCCCAGCATTTT. The rearrangement uses TRBV15 and TRBJ1-5; D gene ambiguous. CDR1 and CDR2 from the germline V gene are LNHNV and YYDKDF (reference sequence). The CDR3 runs 17 residues. The V and J ends lost 0 bases and 1 base respectively, with 13 bases between them.

The CDR3 DNA sequence: TGTGCCACCAGTGAAACTTTCGGTTACAATGAGCAGTTCTTC. It codes for CATSETFGYNEQFF. V usage is TRBV24-1 and J usage is TRBJ2-1; D is unclear. Germline CDR1 is KGHDR and CDR2 is SFDVKD. This CDR3 comprises 14 residues. With 4 bases removed from V and 4 bases from J, the gap between germline ends came to 10 bases.

This clonotype was counted a few times. The rearrangement uses TRBV4-1 and TRBJ2-1; no reliable D call. Between the trimmed V and J ends, which lost 2 bases and 12 bases, there was a span of 8 bases. The CDR3 is made up of 11 amino acids. Germline CDR1 MGHRA, CDR2 YSYEKL. CDR3 residues: CASSQSGRQFF. As DNA, the CDR3 is TGCGCCAGCAGCCAATCCGGTAGGCAGTTCTTC.

The chain recombines TRBV13 with TRBJ2-4; tentatively, D is TRBD1 or TRBD2 (5 bases each). The germline V and J ends were trimmed by 4 bases and 2 bases, with 15 bases remaining between them. Germline V gene lookup returns CDR1 PRHDT and CDR2 FYEKMQ (reference sequence). The CDR3 consists of 16 residues. The CDR3 bases are TGTGCCAGCAGCTCTTTGTTGGGACCCACCAAAAACATTCAGTACTTC. It is translated as CASSSLLGPTKNIQYF.

Worth noting for this clonotype: It may be a read error: a sequence one base away is much more abundant. The chain carries TRBV7-9 and TRBJ2-1, with 8 bases lining up with TRBD1. Germline values: CDR1 SEHNR, CDR2 FQNEAQ (reference sequence). The CDR3 consists of 15 residues. The J segment lost 3 bases and the V segment lost 5 bases, leaving 6 bases of the junction unmatched. Here the CDR3 reads CASSPRDRIYNEQFF. In DNA form, the CDR3 reads TGTGCCAGCAGCCCCCGGGACAGGATCTACAATGAGCAGTTCTTC.

The rearrangement links TRBV12-3 or TRBV12-4 to TRBJ2-1, with a possible D match to TRBD1 (6 bases). V was trimmed by 6 bases and J by 0 bases, leaving 12 bases between them. The CDR3 extends over 15 amino acids. The CDR3 DNA sequence: TGTGCCAGCAGGAACAGGGCTAGCTCCTACAATGAGCAGTTCTTC. Encoded protein: CASRNRASSYNEQFF.

The sample holds many counts of this clonotype. This chain uses TRBV5-1 with TRBJ2-3, with 12 bases lining up with TRBD1. Per the germline V gene, CDR1 is SGHRS and CDR2 is YFSETQ. CDR3 length: 14 residues. Germline trimming cut 0 bases from V and 13 bases from J; bases unmatched to any gene: 6. The CDR3 spells CASSLAGQGALKYF. CDR3 sequence (DNA): TGCGCCAGCAGCTTGGCGGGACAGGGGGCTCTCAAGTATTTT. The full variable domain, with the rest looked up from reference TRBV5-1 and TRBJ2-3, is KAGVTQTPRYLIKTRGQQVTLSCSPISGHRSVSWYQQTPGQGLQFLFEYFSETQRNKGNFPGRFSGRQFSNSRSEMNVSTLELGDSALYLCASSLAGQGALKYFGPGTRLTVL.

The V gene is TRBV6-1, the J gene TRBJ2-3, with D perhaps TRBD1 (5 bases). Germline loops: CDR1 MNHNS, CDR2 SASEGT. The V and J ends lost 8 bases and 2 bases respectively, with 14 bases between them. CDR3 size: 14 residues. CDR3 DNA sequence: TGTGCCAGCGGGGCCCTTTCAGCCACAGATACGCAGTATTTT. Translation: CASGALSATDTQYF.

The chain employs TRBV7-3 and TRBJ2-1; no reliable D call. CDR1 and CDR2 (germline): SGHTA, FQGTGA. The ends were cut back, 7 bases at V and 0 bases at J, with 16 bases in the middle. The length of the CDR3 is 16 residues. The CDR3 is CASTRLGGTSYNEQFF. The CDR3 DNA reads TGTGCCAGCACCCGGCTTGGTGGAACCTCCTACAATGAGCAGTTCTTC.

This clonotype was counted a few times. This chain joins TRBV7-8 and TRBJ2-2; 7 bases fit TRBD2. V lost 4 bases, J lost 4 bases, and 9 bases stayed unmatched. Germline values: CDR1 SGHVS, CDR2 FQNEAQ. The CDR3 covers 16 residues. Here the CDR3 DNA reads TGTGCCAGCAGCTACGTACCCGGGGGGTCCACCGGGGAGCTGTTTTTT. The encoded protein is CASSYVPGGSTGELFF.

This clonotype has just a few counts. The chain carries TRBV29-1 and TRBJ1-1; D gene uncertain. The germline V gene encodes CDR1 SQVTM and CDR2 ANQGSEA. The CDR3 extends over 14 amino acids. Trimming left V 6 bases short and J 0 bases short, with 14 bases between. CDR3 in amino acids: CSVAGRLMNTEAFF. In DNA, the CDR3 is TGCAGCGTGGCCGGACGTTTGATGAACACTGAAGCTTTCTTT.